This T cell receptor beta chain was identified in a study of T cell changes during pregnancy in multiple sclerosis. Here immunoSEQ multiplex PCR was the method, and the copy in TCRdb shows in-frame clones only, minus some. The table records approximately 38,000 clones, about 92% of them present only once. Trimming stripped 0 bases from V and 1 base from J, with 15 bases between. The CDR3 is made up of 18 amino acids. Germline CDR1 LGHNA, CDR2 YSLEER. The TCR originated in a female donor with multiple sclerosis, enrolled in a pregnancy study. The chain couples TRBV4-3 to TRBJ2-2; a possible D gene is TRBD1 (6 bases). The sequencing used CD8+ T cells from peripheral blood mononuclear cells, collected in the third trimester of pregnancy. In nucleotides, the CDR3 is TGCGCCAGCAGCCAAGAATTGATGGGACACCTGAACACCGGGGAGCTGTTTTTT. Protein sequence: CASSQELMGHLNTGELFF.